The clone carrying this T cell receptor beta chain has only one observation. The sample is drawn from a study of T cells in Graves' hyperthyroidism and ophthalmopathy. Trimming left V 2 bases short and J 5 bases short, with 15 bases between. Germline values: CDR1 MNHEY, CDR2 SVGAGI. The length of the CDR3 is 16 residues. Amplification of TCR beta CDR3 regions was performed using RNA transcripts as template. The HTBI primer set served for first-round RT-PCR of the TCR CDR3. Each CDR3 protein is one row after TCRdb ran MiXCR on the multiplex PCR reads. The data contain 300,000 to 400,000 distinct CDR3 sequences, 18% of them singletons. Cells are PBMCs isolated from around 9.4 ml of fresh blood.

V usage is TRBV6-5 and J usage is TRBJ2-2, with unresolved D. Sequencing used blood. This TCR was recovered from a woman in her forties or fifties with Graves' hyperthyroidism. CDR3 in amino acids: CASSYERSEGTGELFF. For the CDR3, the DNA is TGTGCCAGCAGTTACGAGCGCAGTGAAGGGACCGGGGAGCTGTTTTTT.